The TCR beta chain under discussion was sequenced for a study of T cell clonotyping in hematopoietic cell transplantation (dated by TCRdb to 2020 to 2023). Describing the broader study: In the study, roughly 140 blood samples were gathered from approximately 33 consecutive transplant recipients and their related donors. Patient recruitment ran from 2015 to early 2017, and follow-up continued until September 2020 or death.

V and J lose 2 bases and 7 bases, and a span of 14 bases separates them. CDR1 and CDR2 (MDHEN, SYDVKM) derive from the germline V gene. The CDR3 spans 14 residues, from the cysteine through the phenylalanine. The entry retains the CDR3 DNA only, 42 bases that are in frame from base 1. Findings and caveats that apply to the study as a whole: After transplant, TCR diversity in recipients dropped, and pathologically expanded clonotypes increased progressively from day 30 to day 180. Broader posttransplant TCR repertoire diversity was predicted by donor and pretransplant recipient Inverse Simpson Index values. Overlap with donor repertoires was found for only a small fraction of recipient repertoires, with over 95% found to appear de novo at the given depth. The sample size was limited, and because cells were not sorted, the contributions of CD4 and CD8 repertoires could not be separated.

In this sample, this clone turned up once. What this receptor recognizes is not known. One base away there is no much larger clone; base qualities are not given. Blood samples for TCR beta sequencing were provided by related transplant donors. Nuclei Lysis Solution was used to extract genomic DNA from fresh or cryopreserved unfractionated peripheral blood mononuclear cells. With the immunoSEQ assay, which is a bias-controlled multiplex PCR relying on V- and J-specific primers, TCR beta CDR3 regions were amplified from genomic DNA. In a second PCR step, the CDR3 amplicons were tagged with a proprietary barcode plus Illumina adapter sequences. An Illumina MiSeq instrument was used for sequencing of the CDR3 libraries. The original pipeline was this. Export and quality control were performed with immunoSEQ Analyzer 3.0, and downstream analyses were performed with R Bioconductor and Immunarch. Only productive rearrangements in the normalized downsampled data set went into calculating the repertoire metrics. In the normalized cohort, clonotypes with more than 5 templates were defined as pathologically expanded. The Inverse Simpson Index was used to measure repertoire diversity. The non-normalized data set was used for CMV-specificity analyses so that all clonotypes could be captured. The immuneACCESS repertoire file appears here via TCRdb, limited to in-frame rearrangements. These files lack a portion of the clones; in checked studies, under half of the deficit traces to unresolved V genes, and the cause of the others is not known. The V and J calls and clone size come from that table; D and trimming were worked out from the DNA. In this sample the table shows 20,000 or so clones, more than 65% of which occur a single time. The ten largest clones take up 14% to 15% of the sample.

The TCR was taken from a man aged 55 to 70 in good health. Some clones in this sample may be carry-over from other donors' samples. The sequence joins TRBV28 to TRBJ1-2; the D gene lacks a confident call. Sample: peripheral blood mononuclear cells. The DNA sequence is TGTGCCAGCAGTTTAAATAACTGGGTGGGTGGCTACACCTTC. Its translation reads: CASSLNNWVGGYTF.